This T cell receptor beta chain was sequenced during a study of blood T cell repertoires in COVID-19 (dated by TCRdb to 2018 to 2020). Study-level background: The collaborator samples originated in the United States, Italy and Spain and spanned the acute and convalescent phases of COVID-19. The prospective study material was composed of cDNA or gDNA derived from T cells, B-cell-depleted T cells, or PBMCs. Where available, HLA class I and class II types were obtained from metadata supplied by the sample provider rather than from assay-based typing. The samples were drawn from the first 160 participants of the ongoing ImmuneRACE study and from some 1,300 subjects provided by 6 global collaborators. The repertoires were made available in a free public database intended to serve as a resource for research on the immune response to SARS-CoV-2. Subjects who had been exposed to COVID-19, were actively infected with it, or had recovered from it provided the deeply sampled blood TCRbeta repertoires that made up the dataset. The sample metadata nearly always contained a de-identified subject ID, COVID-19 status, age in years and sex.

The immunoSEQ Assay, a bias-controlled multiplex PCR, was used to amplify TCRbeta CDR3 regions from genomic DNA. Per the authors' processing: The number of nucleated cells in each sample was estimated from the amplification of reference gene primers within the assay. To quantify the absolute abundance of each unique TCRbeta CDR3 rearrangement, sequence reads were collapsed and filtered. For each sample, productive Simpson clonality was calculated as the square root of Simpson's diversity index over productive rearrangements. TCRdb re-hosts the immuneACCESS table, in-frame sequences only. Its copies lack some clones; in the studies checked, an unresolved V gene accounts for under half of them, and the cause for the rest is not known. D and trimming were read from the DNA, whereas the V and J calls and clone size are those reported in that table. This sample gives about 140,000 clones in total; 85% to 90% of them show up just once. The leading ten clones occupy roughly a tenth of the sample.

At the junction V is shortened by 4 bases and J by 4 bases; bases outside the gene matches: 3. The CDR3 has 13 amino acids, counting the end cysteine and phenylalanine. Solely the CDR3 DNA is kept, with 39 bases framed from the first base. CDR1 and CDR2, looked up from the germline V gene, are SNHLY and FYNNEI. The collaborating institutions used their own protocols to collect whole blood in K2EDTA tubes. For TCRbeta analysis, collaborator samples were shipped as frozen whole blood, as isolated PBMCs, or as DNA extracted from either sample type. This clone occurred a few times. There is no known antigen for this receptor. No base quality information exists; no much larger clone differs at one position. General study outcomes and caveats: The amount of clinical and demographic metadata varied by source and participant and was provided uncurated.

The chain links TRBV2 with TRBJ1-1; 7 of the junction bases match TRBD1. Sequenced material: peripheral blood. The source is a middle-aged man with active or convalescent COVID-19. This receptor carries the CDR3 CASSAGGSTEAFF. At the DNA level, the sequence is TGTGCCAGCAGTGCAGGGGGGTCCACTGAAGCTTTCTTT.